The clone carrying this T cell receptor beta chain appeared a few times. With 60 Vbeta and 13 Jbeta primers, the PCR was carried out. Some clones are missing from TCRdb's copy, which holds only in-frame ones; the method was immunoSEQ multiplex PCR. The sample gives under 150,000 clones, around 72% of which show up once; 2.5% to 3% is in the top ten. These data originate in a study of cytomegalovirus exposure and HLA in healthy donors. Study at large: Drawn from HLA-typed donors, 65 million to 100 million unique TCRs were held in an early data release.

Germline CDR1 reads SGHNT; CDR2 reads YYREEE (reference sequence). V lost 1 base and J lost 1, with 6 bases in between. CDR3 length equals 14 residues. The origin of this receptor is a human donor in good health. This rearrangement joins TRBV5-4 to TRBJ2-1; tentatively, D is TRBD1 (6 bases). Sequenced input: PBMCs. CDR3 region: CASSLQGSYNEQFF. CDR3 coding DNA: TGTGCCAGCAGCTTGCAGGGGTCCTACAATGAGCAGTTCTTC.